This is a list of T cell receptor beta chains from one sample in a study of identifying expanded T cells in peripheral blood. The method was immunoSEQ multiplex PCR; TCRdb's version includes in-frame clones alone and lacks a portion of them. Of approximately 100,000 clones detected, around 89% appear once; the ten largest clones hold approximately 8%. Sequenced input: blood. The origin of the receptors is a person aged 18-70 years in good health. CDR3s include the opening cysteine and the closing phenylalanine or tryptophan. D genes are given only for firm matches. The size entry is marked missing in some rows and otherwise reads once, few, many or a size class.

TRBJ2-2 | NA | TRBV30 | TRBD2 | CAWSGYSGGIAGELFF | TGTGCCTGGAGTGGGTATAGCGGGGGGATCGCCGGGGAGCTGTTTTTT
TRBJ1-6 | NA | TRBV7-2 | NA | CASSLEGNSPLHF | TGTGCCAGCAGCTTAGAGGGAAATTCACCCCTCCACTTT
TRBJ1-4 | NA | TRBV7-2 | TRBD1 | CASSRDRGQEKLFF | TGTGCCAGCAGCCGGGACAGGGGGCAGGAAAAACTGTTTTTT
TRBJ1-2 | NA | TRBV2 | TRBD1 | CASRGQFRYGYTF | TGTGCCAGCAGGGGACAGTTTAGGTATGGCTACACCTTC
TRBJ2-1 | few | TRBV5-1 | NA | CASSLTTENEQFF | TGCGCCAGCAGCTTGACGACTGAGAATGAGCAGTTCTTC
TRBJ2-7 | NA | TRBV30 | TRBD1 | CAWSSGTGSYEQYF | TGTGCCTGGAGTTCGGGGACAGGGTCTTACGAGCAGTACTTC
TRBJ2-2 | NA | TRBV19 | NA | CASLNSGARAGELFF | TGTGCCAGTCTGAACTCGGGGGCGCGGGCCGGGGAGCTGTTTTTT
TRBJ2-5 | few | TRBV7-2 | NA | CASSPGWDQETQYF | TGTGCCAGCAGCCCCGGGTGGGACCAAGAGACCCAGTACTTC
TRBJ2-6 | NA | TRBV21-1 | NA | CASSARDSLSGANVLTF | TGTGCCAGCAGCGCCCGGGACAGCCTCTCTGGGGCCAACGTCCTGACTTTC
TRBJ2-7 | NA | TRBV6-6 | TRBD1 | CASSNDRATPHEQYF | TGTGCCAGCAGTAATGACAGGGCAACTCCGCACGAGCAGTACTTC
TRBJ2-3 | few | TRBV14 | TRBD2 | CASSQPIAGSVDTQYF | TGTGCCAGCAGCCAACCCATAGCGGGGTCCGTGGATACGCAGTATTTT
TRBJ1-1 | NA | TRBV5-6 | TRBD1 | CASSLNGGTVPTEAFF | TGTGCCAGCAGCTTGAATGGTGGGACAGTTCCCACTGAAGCCTTCTTT
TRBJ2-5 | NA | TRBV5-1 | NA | CASSSRAFGEETQYF | TGCGCCAGCAGTTCCCGGGCGTTTGGGGAAGAGACCCAGTACTTC
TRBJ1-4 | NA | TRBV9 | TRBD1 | CASSGGKGQGLKGEKLFF | TGTGCCAGCAGTGGGGGAAAGGGACAGGGTCTAAAGGGTGAAAAACTGTTTTTT
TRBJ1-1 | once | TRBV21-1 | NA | CASSKEGAGYSMAEAFF | TGTGCCAGCAGCAAAGAGGGAGCGGGGTACTCGATGGCTGAAGCTTTCTTT
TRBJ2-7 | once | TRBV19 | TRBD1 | CASSLTGAHEQYF | TGTGCCAGTAGTCTAACAGGGGCCCACGAGCAGTACTTC
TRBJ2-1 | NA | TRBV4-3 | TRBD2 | CASSQDPPGGYNEQFF | TGCGCCAGCAGCCAAGATCCCCCGGGGGGTTACAATGAGCAGTTCTTC
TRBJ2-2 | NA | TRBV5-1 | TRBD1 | CASRDRVGTGELFF | TGCGCCAGCAGGGACAGGGTCGGCACCGGGGAGCTGTTTTTT
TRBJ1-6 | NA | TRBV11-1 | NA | CASSLSWSRNSPLHF | TGTGCCAGCAGCTTATCGTGGAGTCGTAATTCACCCCTCCACTTT
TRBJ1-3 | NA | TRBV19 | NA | CASSIPGAGNTIYF | TGTGCCAGTAGTATTCCTGGGGCTGGAAACACCATATATTTT
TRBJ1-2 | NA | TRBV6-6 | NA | CASSGYRYTF | TGTGCCAGCAGTGGGTACCGCTACACCTTC
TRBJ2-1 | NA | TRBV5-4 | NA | CASSTRSSSYNEQFF | TGTGCCAGCAGCACCCGGAGCAGCTCCTACAATGAGCAGTTCTTC
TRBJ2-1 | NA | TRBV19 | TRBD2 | CASTGTSGGSSYNEQFF | TGTGCCAGTACCGGGACTAGCGGGGGGTCAAGCTACAATGAGCAGTTCTTC
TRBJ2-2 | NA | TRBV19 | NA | CASSMTGDGELFF | TGTGCCAGTAGTATGACGGGAGACGGGGAGCTGTTTTTT
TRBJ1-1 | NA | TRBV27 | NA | CASSEALNTEAFF | TGTGCCAGCAGTGAGGCATTGAACACTGAAGCTTTCTTT
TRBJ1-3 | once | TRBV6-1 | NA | CASSSLRVTGNTIYF | TGTGCCAGCAGTTCTCTCAGGGTAACCGGAAACACCATATATTTT
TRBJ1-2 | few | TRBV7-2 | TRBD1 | CASSLRGGDRDTGYTF | TGTGCCAGCAGCTTAAGGGGGGGGGACAGGGATACTGGCTACACCTTC
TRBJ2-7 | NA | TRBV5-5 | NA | CASSLGPYQGLAYEQYF | TGTGCCAGCAGCTTGGGCCCCTACCAGGGGTTAGCCTACGAGCAGTACTTC
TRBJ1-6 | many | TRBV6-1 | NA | CASSVSGSPLHF | TGTGCCAGCAGTGTATCTGGTTCACCCCTCCACTTT
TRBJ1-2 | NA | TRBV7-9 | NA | CASSLVGGRWGRGYTF | TGTGCCAGCAGCTTAGTGGGGGGGCGCTGGGGCCGAGGCTACACCTTC
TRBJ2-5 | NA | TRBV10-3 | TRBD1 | CAISPPSTGGKETQYF | TGTGCCATCAGTCCCCCTTCAACAGGGGGAAAGGAGACCCAGTACTTC
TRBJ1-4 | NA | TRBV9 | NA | CASSPTTNIRGAGEKLFF | TGTGCCAGCAGCCCCACCACCAACATTAGGGGGGCCGGGGAAAAACTGTTTTTT
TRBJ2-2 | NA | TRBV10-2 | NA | CASSAGLTTGELFF | TGCGCCAGCAGTGCGGGACTCACCACCGGGGAGCTGTTTTTT
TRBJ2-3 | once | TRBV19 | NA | CASSMRASIKSTDTQYF | TGTGCCAGTAGTATGCGGGCTAGCATCAAAAGCACAGATACGCAGTATTTT
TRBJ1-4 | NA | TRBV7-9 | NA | CASSLRDEKLFF | TGTGCCAGCAGCTTAAGAGATGAAAAACTGTTTTTT
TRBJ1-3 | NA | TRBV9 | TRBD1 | CASSDRGGYSGNTIYF | TGTGCCAGCAGCGACAGGGGGGGTTACTCTGGAAACACCATATATTTT
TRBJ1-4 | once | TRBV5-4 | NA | CASSPAGGATNEKLFF | TGTGCCAGCAGCCCCGCCGGGGGGGCGACTAATGAAAAACTGTTTTTT
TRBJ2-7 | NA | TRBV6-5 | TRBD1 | CASSYDGQGSYEQYF | TGTGCCAGCAGTTACGACGGACAGGGCTCCTACGAGCAGTACTTC
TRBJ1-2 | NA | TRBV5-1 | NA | CASSLGSSLNLDGYTF | TGCGCCAGCAGCTTGGGGTCCAGCCTCAATCTTGATGGCTACACCTTC
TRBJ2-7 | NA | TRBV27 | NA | CASSPQGLIYEQYF | TGTGCCAGCAGTCCCCAGGGACTGATCTACGAGCAGTACTTC
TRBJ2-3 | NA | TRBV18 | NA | CASSPPVRGDTQYF | TGTGCCAGCTCACCACCGGTGAGAGGAGATACGCAGTATTTT
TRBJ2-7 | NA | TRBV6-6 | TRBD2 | CASRSGSKYEQYF | TGTGCCAGCAGAAGCGGGAGCAAATACGAGCAGTACTTC
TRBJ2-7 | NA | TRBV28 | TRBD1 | CASSLLSGQGFYEQYF | TGTGCCAGCAGTTTATTGTCGGGACAGGGATTCTACGAGCAGTACTTC
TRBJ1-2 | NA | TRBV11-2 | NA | CASSLARDRQGYTF | TGTGCCAGCAGCTTAGCAAGGGACCGCCAGGGGTACACCTTC
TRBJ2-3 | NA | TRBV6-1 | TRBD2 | CAIRTSGGTDTQYF | TGTGCCATTCGGACTAGCGGGGGCACAGATACGCAGTATTTT
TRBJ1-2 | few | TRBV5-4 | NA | CASSGREDYGYTF | TGTGCCAGCAGTGGACGGGAAGACTATGGCTACACCTTC
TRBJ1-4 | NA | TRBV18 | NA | CASSYLPGNSGGLNSAKLFF | TGTGCCAGCTCCTACCTACCTGGAAACAGTGGGGGACTCAACAGTGCAAAACTGTTTTTT
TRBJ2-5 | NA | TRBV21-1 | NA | CASSKDPPTSPYF | TGTGCCAGCAGCAAAGATCCGCCTACTTCACCCTACTTC
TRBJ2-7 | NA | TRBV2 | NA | CASSETYGSSTPDEQYF | TGTGCCAGCAGTGAAACCTACGGATCTTCTACCCCCGACGAGCAGTACTTC
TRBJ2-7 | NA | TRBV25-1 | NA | CASSESGRVYYEQYF | TGTGCCAGCAGTGAAAGCGGCAGGGTCTACTACGAGCAGTACTTC